Sequencing of this T cell receptor beta chain was carried out in a study of cytomegalovirus exposure and HLA in healthy donors. Whole-study results and caveats: Later analysis identified a missense DCLRE1C variant that was linked to TCR beta V- and J-gene trimming. Segments of the TCR beta V type were, in most cases, productive about 90% or about 30% of the time in an earlier analysis.

Nominal health characterized the donors when sampled, though unrecorded immune exposures were likely. Primers included in the PCR were 60 Vbeta and 13 Jbeta primers. The method was immunoSEQ multiplex PCR; TCRdb's version includes in-frame clones alone and lacks a portion of them. In the table there are some 190,000 clones, about 81% of which are singletons. CDR3 length: 16 residues. V was trimmed by 3 bases and J by 0 bases, leaving 15 bases between them. Germline V gene sequence: CDR1 SGDLS, CDR2 YYNGEE. Turning to this clone: The target antigen is unknown.

Sequencing was performed on PBMCs. The V and J genes are TRBV9 and TRBJ2-5; unclear D gene. The TCR originated in a man aged 18 to 30 in good health and CMV-seronegative. CDR3 DNA sequence: TGTGCCAGCAGCGCCAATACTAACGTGTACCAAGAGACCCAGTACTTC. This gives the protein CASSANTNVYQETQYF.